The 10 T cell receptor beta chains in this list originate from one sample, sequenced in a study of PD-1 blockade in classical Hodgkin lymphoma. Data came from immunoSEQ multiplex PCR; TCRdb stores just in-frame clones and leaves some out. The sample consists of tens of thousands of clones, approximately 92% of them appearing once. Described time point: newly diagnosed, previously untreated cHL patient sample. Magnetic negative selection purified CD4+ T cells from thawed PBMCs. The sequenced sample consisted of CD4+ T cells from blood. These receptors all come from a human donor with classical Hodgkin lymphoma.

The CDR3 is CASSLKTYSGNTIYF. CDR3 coding DNA: TGTGCCAGCAGCTTAAAAACCTACTCTGGAAACACCATATATTTT. The J gene is TRBJ1-3, the V gene TRBV11-2; no clear D gene. Germline V CDR1 and CDR2: SGHAT, FQNNGV. The CDR3 is 15 amino acids. V lost 2 bases, J lost 0 bases, and 8 bases lay in between.

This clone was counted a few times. CDR3 in DNA: TGTGCCAGCAGCCCGGAGGGGAGCTCTGGGGCCAACGTCCTGACTTTC. Protein sequence: CASSPEGSSGANVLTF. The chain uses TRBV5-6 and TRBJ2-6; maybe TRBD2 (6 bases). Germline values: CDR1 SGHDT, CDR2 YYEEEE. Trimming cost V 4 bases and J 0 bases, with 11 bases left between them. The CDR3 totals 16 residues.

CDR3 nucleotide sequence: TGTGCCTGGAAATTCCGCCGGACTAGCGGGAGGCCAGTCCCTCGCAATGAGCAGTTCTTC. The encoded protein is CAWKFRRTSGRPVPRNEQFF. The rearrangement joins TRBV30 to TRBJ2-1; 14 bases line up with TRBD2. Germline-derived CDR1 and CDR2 are GTSNPN and SVGIG (reference sequence). Trimming removed 4 bases from V and 6 bases from J; junction bases left unmatched: 20. The CDR3 loop spans 20 amino acids.

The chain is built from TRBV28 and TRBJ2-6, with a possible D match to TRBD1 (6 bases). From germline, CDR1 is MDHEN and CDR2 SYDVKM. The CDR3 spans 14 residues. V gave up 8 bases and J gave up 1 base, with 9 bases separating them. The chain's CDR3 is CASGGVSGANVLTF. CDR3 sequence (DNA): TGTGCCAGCGGGGGCGTGTCTGGGGCCAACGTCCTGACTTTC. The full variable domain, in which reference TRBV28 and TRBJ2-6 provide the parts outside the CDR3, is DVKVTQSSRYLVKRTGEKVFLECVQDMDHENMFWYRQDPGLGLRLIYFSYDVKMKEKGDIPEGYSVSREKKERFSLILESASTNQTSMYLCASGGVSGANVLTFGAGSRLTVL.

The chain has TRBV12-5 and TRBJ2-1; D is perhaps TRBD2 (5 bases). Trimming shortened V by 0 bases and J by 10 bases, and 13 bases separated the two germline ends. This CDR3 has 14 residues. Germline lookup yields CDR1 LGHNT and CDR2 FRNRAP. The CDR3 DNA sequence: TGTGCTAGTGGTTTGGTATATAAGTCGGGAGAGCAGTTCTTC. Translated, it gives CASGLVYKSGEQFF.

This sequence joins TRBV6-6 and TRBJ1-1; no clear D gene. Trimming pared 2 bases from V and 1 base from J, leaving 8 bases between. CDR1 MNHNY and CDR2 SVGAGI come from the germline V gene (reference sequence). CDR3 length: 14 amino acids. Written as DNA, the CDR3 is TGTGCCAGCAGTTACCTGTCCGGGAACACTGAAGCTTTCTTT. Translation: CASSYLSGNTEAFF.

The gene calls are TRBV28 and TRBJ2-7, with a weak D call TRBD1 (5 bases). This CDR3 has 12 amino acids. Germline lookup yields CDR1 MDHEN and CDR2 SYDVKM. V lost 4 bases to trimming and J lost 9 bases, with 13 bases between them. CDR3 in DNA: TGTGCCAGCAGTTGGCAGGCAGGGTGGCAGTACTTC. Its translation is CASSWQAGWQYF.

In DNA, the CDR3 is TGTGCCAGTAGCCCAGTGGGGGGACGATACGAGCAGTACTTC. Translated, it gives CASSPVGGRYEQYF. This rearrangement joins TRBV19 to TRBJ2-7; perhaps TRBD2 as D (6 bases). Per the germline V gene, CDR1 is LNHDA and CDR2 is SQIVND (reference sequence). The length of the CDR3 is 14 residues. Trimming removed 6 bases from V and 4 bases from J, with 16 bases in between.

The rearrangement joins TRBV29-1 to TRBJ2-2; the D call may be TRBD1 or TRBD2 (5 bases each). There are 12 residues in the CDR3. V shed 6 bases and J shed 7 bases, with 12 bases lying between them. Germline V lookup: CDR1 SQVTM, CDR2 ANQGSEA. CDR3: CSVLGAGGELFF. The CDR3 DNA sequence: TGCAGCGTACTCGGGGCCGGCGGGGAGCTGTTTTTT.

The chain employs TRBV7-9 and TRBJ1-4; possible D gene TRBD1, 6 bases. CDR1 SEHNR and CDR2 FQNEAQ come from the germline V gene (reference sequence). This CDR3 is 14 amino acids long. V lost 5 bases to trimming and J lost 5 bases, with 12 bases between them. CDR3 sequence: CASSMMTGNEKLFF. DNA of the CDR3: TGTGCCAGCAGCATGATGACAGGAAATGAAAAACTGTTTTTT.